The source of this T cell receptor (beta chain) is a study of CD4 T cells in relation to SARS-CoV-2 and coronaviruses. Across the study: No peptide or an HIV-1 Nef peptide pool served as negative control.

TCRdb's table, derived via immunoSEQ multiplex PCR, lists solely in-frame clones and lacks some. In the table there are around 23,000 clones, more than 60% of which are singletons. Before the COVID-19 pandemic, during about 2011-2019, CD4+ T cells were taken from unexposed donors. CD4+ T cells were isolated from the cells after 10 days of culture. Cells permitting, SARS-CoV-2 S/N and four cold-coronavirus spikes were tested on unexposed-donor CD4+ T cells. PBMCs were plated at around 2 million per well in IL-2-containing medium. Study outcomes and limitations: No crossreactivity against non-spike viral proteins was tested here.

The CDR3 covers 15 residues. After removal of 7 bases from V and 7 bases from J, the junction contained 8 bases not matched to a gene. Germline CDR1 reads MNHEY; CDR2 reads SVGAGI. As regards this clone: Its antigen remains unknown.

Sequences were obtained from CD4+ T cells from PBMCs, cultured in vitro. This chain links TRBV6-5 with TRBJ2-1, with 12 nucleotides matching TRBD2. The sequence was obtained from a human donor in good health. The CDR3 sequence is CASTLTSGRRNEQFF. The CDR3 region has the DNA TGTGCCAGCACCCTAACTAGCGGGAGGCGGAATGAGCAGTTCTTC.